Below, one T cell receptor beta chain is given with its context. This record comes from a study of blood T cell repertoires in COVID-19. Study-level background: PBMCs, B-cell-depleted T cells, or T cells were the source of the cDNA or gDNA that made up the material.

Authors' analysis steps: Amplification from reference gene primers served as the basis for estimated nucleated cell counts. Produced via immunoSEQ multiplex PCR; TCRdb's table is partial and in-frame only. D and trimming come from the DNA, and the V and J calls and clone size come from that table. The sample lists approximately 170,000 clones, roughly 90% occurring once. Seattle patients were enrolled during active infection and followed longitudinally. The CDR3 spans 16 residues. CDR1 and CDR2 (germline): MNHNY, SVGAGI (reference sequence). V was pared by 4 bases and J by 3 bases, with 7 bases of the junction left unmatched.

This chain joins TRBV6-6 and TRBJ2-3; 10 nucleotides align to TRBD2. The TCR comes from a woman aged 60-75 years with COVID-19, enrolled during active disease. Sequencing used peripheral blood. CDR3 in amino acids: CASSFLGGLATDTQYF. CDR3 DNA: TGTGCCAGCAGTTTCCTGGGGGGACTAGCGACAGATACGCAGTATTTT.